This T cell receptor beta chain came from a study of T cell responses to AZD1222 COVID-19 vaccine. The table came from immunoSEQ multiplex PCR; TCRdb's copy has only in-frame clones and leaves some out. The sample has about 150,000 clones, 80% to 90% seen once. CDR3 size: 14 residues. Deletions cut 1 base from V and 5 bases from J, with 11 bases between. The germline gives CDR1 MNHNS, CDR2 SASEGT. The genes are TRBV6-1 and TRBJ1-1; D perhaps matches TRBD1 (5 bases). The specimen comprised peripheral blood, sampled on day 0 of AZD1222 vaccination. This TCR derives from an adult in good health. Here the CDR3 DNA reads TGTGCCAGCAGTGAAGGGGGACGTAGAACTGAAGCTTTCTTT. It encodes CASSEGGRRTEAFF.